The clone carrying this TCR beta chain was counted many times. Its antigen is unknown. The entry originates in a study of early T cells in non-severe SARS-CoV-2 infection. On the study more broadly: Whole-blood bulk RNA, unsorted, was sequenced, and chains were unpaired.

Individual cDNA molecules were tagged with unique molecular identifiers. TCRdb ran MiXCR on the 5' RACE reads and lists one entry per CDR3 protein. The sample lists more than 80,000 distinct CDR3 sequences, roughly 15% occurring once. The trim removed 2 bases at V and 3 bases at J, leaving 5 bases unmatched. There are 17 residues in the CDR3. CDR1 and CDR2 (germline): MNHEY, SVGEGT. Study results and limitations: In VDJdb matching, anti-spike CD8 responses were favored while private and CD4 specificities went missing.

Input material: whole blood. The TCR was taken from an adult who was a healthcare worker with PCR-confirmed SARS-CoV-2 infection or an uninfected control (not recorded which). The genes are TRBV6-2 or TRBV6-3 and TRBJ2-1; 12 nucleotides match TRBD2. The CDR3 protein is CASSYRTSGASYNEQFF. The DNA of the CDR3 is TGTGCCAGCAGTTACCGGACTAGCGGGGCGAGCTACAATGAGCAGTTCTTC.